Listed below are T cell receptor beta chains from one sample, sequenced in a study of T-cell reconstitution after alpha-beta-depleted transplantation in children. TCRdb reprocessed the PCR reads with MiXCR, giving one entry per CDR3 protein. In the table there are around 490,000 distinct CDR3 sequences, about an eighth of which are singletons. Sequencing was performed on PBMCs, mostly from graft donor cells, taken 180 days after TCRalphabeta/CD19-depleted stem cell transplant. Every receptor here comes from a female patient aged 2-9 years who had a stem cell transplant for aplastic anemia, so the T cells may come from the graft donor. CDR3s include the opening cysteine and the closing phenylalanine or tryptophan. Each record gives: D gene, V gene, clone size, J gene, CDR3 DNA, CDR3 protein. A D gene is named only where the DNA matches it firmly. Clone sizes are given selectively: once, few, many, or a class where the clone is expanded.

>TRBD2|TRBV28|many|TRBJ2-2
TGTGCCAGCACGCTAGCGGGAGCCACCGGGGAGCTGTTTTTT
CASTLAGATGELFF
>-|TRBV4-3|-|TRBJ2-7
TGCGCCAGCAGCCAAGATAACTACCGCTCCTACGAGCAGTACTTC
CASSQDNYRSYEQYF
>-|TRBV2|few|TRBJ2-2
TGTGCCAGCAGTGTAGGTACTCCGAACACCGGGGAGCTGTTTTTT
CASSVGTPNTGELFF
>-|TRBV7-2|-|TRBJ1-2
TGTGCCAGCAGCTTAAAAGGGGAGGGCTATGGCTACACCTTC
CASSLKGEGYGYTF
>-|TRBV29-1|-|TRBJ2-5
TGCAGCGTTGAAGATCTGGGCGGAAGGGAGACCCAGTACTTC
CSVEDLGGRETQYF
>-|TRBV12-3/TRBV12-4|few|TRBJ2-7
TGTGCCAGCAGTATCGGGACCGACGTGGCCGAGCAGTACTTC
CASSIGTDVAEQYF
>-|TRBV12-3/TRBV12-4|many|TRBJ2-5
TGTGCCAGCAGTTGGAGGACAGCGGGAGAGACCCAGTACTTC
CASSWRTAGETQYF
>-|TRBV10-2|-|TRBJ1-2
TGCGCCAGCAACCCGGTCCCCCTCGGGGGCTACACCTTC
CASNPVPLGGYTF
>-|TRBV28|-|TRBJ1-5
TGTGCCAGCAGTTTGGGTCAGATCAATCAGCCCCAGCATTTT
CASSLGQINQPQHF
>-|TRBV5-1|-|TRBJ1-3
TGCGCCAGCAGCTTGGCCCCACAGGCTCGCTCTGGAAACACCATATATTTT
CASSLAPQARSGNTIYF
>TRBD1|TRBV29-1|-|TRBJ1-1
TGCAGTGCACAGGGGGCCGGTCATATGGCTTTCTTT
CSAQGAGHMAFF
>TRBD2|TRBV20-1|few|TRBJ2-1
TGCAGTGCTCGGTGGGAGGGCCTCGGTGAGCAGTTCTTC
CSARWEGLGEQFF
>-|TRBV29-1|few|TRBJ2-3
TGCAGCGTGGGACCGACTAGGGGCACAGATACGCAGTATTTT
CSVGPTRGTDTQYF
>-|TRBV5-1|-|TRBJ1-4
TGCGCCAGCAGCAAAAGTTGGGGGACCTACCCAACTAATGAAAAACTGTTTTTT
CASSKSWGTYPTNEKLFF
>-|TRBV9|-|TRBJ2-7
TGTGCCAGCAGCCGGGGCGTAGCCGGGGTCAACGAGCAGTACTTC
CASSRGVAGVNEQYF
>-|TRBV28|few|TRBJ2-3
TGTGCCAGCAGTTTACGTAAGCGGCGGGTAACAGATACGCAGTATTTT
CASSLRKRRVTDTQYF
>-|TRBV4-2|-|TRBJ2-3
TGTGCCAGCAGCCAAGCGGATACCTGGGGCACAGATACGCAGTATTTT
CASSQADTWGTDTQYF
>-|TRBV20-1|many|TRBJ2-1
TGCAGTGCTAGAAAATGGGGTCTTAACTACAATGAGCAGTTCTTC
CSARKWGLNYNEQFF
>TRBD1|TRBV29-1|-|TRBJ1-5
TGCAGCGTCATAGACAGGGCGAACCAGCCCCAGCATTTT
CSVIDRANQPQHF
>TRBD1|TRBV4-1|-|TRBJ2-4
TGCGCCAGCAGCCTGCCCGACAGGGACAAAAACATTCAGTACTTC
CASSLPDRDKNIQYF
>TRBD2|TRBV29-1|-|TRBJ2-1
TGCAGCGTCCTCGGGACTAGCGGGAGTCCGAATGAGCAGTTCTTC
CSVLGTSGSPNEQFF
>-|TRBV29-1|-|TRBJ1-2
TGCAGCGTTCTTGACAGCAACTATGGCTACACCTTC
CSVLDSNYGYTF
>-|TRBV12-3/TRBV12-4|-|TRBJ1-4
TGTGCCAGCAGGGGTAGTGCAACTAATGAGAAACTGTTTTTT
CASRGSATNEKLFF
>-|TRBV14|-|TRBJ1-1
TGTGCCAGCAGCCAACGGGCACGTATGAACACTGAAGCTTTCTTT
CASSQRARMNTEAFF
>TRBD2|TRBV7-3|many|TRBJ2-1
TGTGCCAGCAGCCCCCGGACTAGCGGGAGCTTTGGTAATGAGCAGTTCTTC
CASSPRTSGSFGNEQFF
>-|TRBV28|-|TRBJ1-2
TGTGCCAGCAGTTCATTTAACTATGGCTACACCTTC
CASSSFNYGYTF
>-|TRBV20-1|many|TRBJ2-6
TGCAGTGCAGGGGGGACTGGCAGCTCTGGGGCCAACGTCCTGACTTTC
CSAGGTGSSGANVLTF
>-|TRBV7-2|-|TRBJ1-4
TGTGCCAGCAGCCGCGGAACAGGTGCGGGGCTGTTTTTT
CASSRGTGAGLFF
>TRBD1|TRBV7-6|-|TRBJ1-5
TGTGCCAGCAGCTTAGACAGGGGGAGCAATCAGCCCCAGCATTTT
CASSLDRGSNQPQHF
>TRBD1|TRBV5-1|-|TRBJ2-7
TGCGCCAGCAGCCCGGACAGGGGGCGTCAAGAGCAGTACTTC
CASSPDRGRQEQYF